This TCR beta chain was sequenced during a study of Ad26.COV2.S vaccination and SARS-CoV-2 variants. About the study: In the study, Ad26.COV2.S was injected intramuscularly once, or twice 56 days apart.

As for treatment: 19 received Ad26.COV2.S at low or high dose, single or two shots; about 5 received placebo; per-sample allocation not given. Samples were taken on day 63 after the first vaccine or placebo injection. SARS-CoV-2 spike from the Wuhan strain was encoded by the vaccine, an Ad26 vector. The CDR3 length is 15 residues. In germline, CDR1 is LGHNA, CDR2 YNFKEQ. V dropped 0 bases and J dropped 2 bases, with 10 bases sitting between them. This table comes from immunoSEQ multiplex PCR, and its TCRdb copy is limited to in-frame clones, with some not included. The sample contains fewer than 500,000 clones, roughly 88% of which appear only once.

V and J are TRBV4-2 and TRBJ2-5; D might be TRBD1 or TRBD2, each matching 5 bases. The sample was peripheral blood, taken in a trial of Ad26.COV2.S vaccine versus placebo. The receptor was isolated from a person aged 18-65 years who received the Ad26.COV2.S COVID-19 vaccine or a placebo. CDR3 protein: CASSQDGGGQETQYF. DNA for the CDR3: TGTGCCAGCAGCCAAGATGGGGGTGGACAAGAGACCCAGTACTTC.